The clone carrying this T cell receptor (beta chain) has more than one count but fewer than ten. The data are from a study of T-cell memory formation after mild COVID-19. Turning to the study itself: Largely donor-specific TCR clusters were found.

V lost 8 bases and J lost 1; bases outside the gene matches: 8. There are 15 residues in the CDR3. The V gene's germline CDR1 is SNHLY and CDR2 FYNNEI. Amplification by 5'RACE using constant-segment primers produced TCR alpha and TCR beta cDNA libraries that carried sample barcodes and UMIs. TCRdb reprocessed the 5' RACE reads via MiXCR and lists one record per CDR3 protein. The table has under 550,000 distinct CDR3 sequences, 18% seen once. Sequencing used PBMCs or a T cell subset sorted from them (not recorded which). The sequence was collected from an adult woman who had mild COVID-19 (a few samples of this study predate the infection). Cell type and time point are not known. The chain couples TRBV2 to TRBJ2-3; 8 bases are a match to TRBD1. The CDR3 spells CASFAPGQGTDTQYF. The CDR3 nucleotides read TGTGCCAGCTTCGCCCCGGGACAGGGCACAGATACGCAGTATTTT.